The following is a T cell receptor (beta chain) sequence with its context. The sample belongs to a study of Graves' ophthalmopathy and Graves' hyperthyroidism. The sequenced template was RNA, covering the TCR beta CDR3 region. After a first-round RT-PCR with HTBI primers, a second-round multiplex PCR was run. TCRdb independently ran MiXCR on the multiplex PCR reads; one entry per CDR3 protein. The profile covers over a million distinct CDR3 sequences, with about 40% appearing a single time and over 8.5% taken by the ten largest. Germline V gene lookup returns CDR1 LNHNV and CDR2 YYDKDF (reference sequence). V dropped 2 bases and J dropped 2; count of bases not matched to a gene: 2. This CDR3 is 15 amino acids long.

The specimen sequenced was peripheral blood or thyroid tissue (not recorded which). This chain links TRBV15 with TRBJ1-2, with TRBD1 identical over 10 bases. This receptor was taken from an adult man with Graves' hyperthyroidism. The CDR3 DNA follows: TGTGCCACCAGCAGATCGACAGGGGGCAACTATGGCTACACCTTC. Its translation is CATSRSTGGNYGYTF.